These 17 T cell receptor beta chains were all obtained from the same sample, sequenced in a study of blood T cell repertoires in COVID-19. Repertoires were generated with immunoSEQ multiplex PCR, while TCRdb's copy carries only in-frame clones and drops some. This table has about 190,000 clones, around nine tenths appearing once. The source material was peripheral blood. The receptors come from a woman between 35 and 50 years old who had recovered from COVID-19.

This clone is a singleton in its sample. The rearrangement links TRBV6-2 or TRBV6-3 to TRBJ2-1, with 11 bases matching TRBD2. CDR3 length: 16 residues. Per germline, CDR1 MNHEY and CDR2 SVGEGT. The ends lost 3 bases at V and 0 bases at J; junction bases unmatched: 1. The CDR3 protein is CASSYTSGSSYNEQFF. The DNA for the CDR3 is TGTGCCAGCAGTTATACTAGCGGGAGCTCCTACAATGAGCAGTTCTTC.

The chain couples TRBV3-1 (or the pseudogene TRBV3-2) to TRBJ2-7, with 8 nucleotides matching TRBD2. Germline CDR1 LGHDT, CDR2 YNNKEL (reference sequence). The CDR3 contains 15 residues. Trimming at V came to 4 bases and at J to 4 bases, leaving 9 bases not matched to a gene. The DNA for the CDR3 is TGTGCCAGCAGCCTTCGGACTAGCTCGGTGTACGAGCAGTACTTC. Translating gives CASSLRTSSVYEQYF.

This chain links TRBV12-3 or TRBV12-4 with TRBJ1-5; D gene uncertain. The CDR3 runs to 12 residues. V dropped 6 bases and J dropped 4 bases, with 7 bases sitting between them. The CDR3 sequence: CASSNNNQPQHF. CDR3 nucleotides: TGTGCCAGCAGCAACAATAATCAGCCCCAGCATTTT.

The chain uses TRBV6-1 and TRBJ2-3, with 9 bases aligning to TRBD2. V lost 3 bases to trimming and J lost 3 bases; unmatched junction nucleotides: 4. CDR1 is MNHNS and CDR2 is SASEGT in the germline V gene. The CDR3 loop spans 15 amino acids. CDR3: CASSDSGSGTDTQYF. DNA of the CDR3: TGTGCCAGCAGTGATAGCGGGAGTGGGACAGATACGCAGTATTTT.

This chain connects TRBV15 to TRBJ2-5; the D gene is possibly TRBD1 (6 bases). CDR1 LNHNV and CDR2 YYDKDF come from the germline V gene (reference sequence). The V end was cut by 1 base, the J end by 2 bases, with 23 bases between. The CDR3 is 19 amino acids. CDR3 coding DNA: TGTGCCACCAGCAGAGCAGGATGGCAGGGGAAAAGGAAGCAAGAGACCCAGTACTTC. Amino acids: CATSRAGWQGKRKQETQYF.

This chain links TRBV19 with TRBJ1-5; D is possibly TRBD1 (5 bases). The CDR3 runs 14 residues. V dropped 4 bases and J dropped 3 bases, with 10 bases sitting between them. Looked up from germline, CDR1 is LNHDA and CDR2 is SQIVND (reference sequence). CDR3 in DNA: TGTGCCAGTAGTAACGGGGACTACAATCAGCCCCAGCATTTT. Translation gives CASSNGDYNQPQHF.

The chain uses TRBV3-1 (or the pseudogene TRBV3-2) and TRBJ1-5; no firm D call. This CDR3 contains 15 residues. The germline CDR1 and CDR2 sequences are LGHDT and YNNKEL (reference sequence). V was clipped by 0 bases and J by 3 bases, with 9 bases between them. The CDR3, as DNA: TGTGCCAGCAGCCAAGATAGAGGTGACAATCAGCCCCAGCATTTT. Its translation: CASSQDRGDNQPQHF.

The V call is TRBV5-5, the J call TRBJ2-7; 14 bases fit TRBD2. Germline CDR1 and CDR2: SGHKS and YYEKEE (reference sequence). V lost 3 bases to trimming and J lost 3 bases; unmatched junction nucleotides: 5. The CDR3 runs to 16 residues. The CDR3 loop is CASSSGLAGGFYEQYF. The CDR3 DNA follows: TGTGCCAGCAGCTCCGGACTAGCGGGAGGTTTCTACGAGCAGTACTTC.

The CDR3 coding sequence is TGTGCCTGGAGTGTACTTGGAGCTTCACCCCTCCACTTT. Protein sequence: CAWSVLGASPLHF. The chain uses TRBV30 and TRBJ1-6; D is uncertain. The CDR3 loop spans 13 amino acids. With 0 bases removed from V and 9 bases from J, the gap between germline ends came to 9 bases. Germline CDR1 and CDR2: GTSNPN and SVGIG (reference sequence).

The V call is TRBV2, the J call TRBJ1-5, with 8 bases aligning to TRBD1. Germline CDR1 is SNHLY and CDR2 is FYNNEI. This CDR3 region has 15 residues. The V and J ends lost 4 bases and 5 bases, in that order; junction bases with no gene match: 7. CDR3 region: CASSGPGTGDQPQHF. The CDR3 DNA follows: TGTGCCAGCAGTGGGCCGGGGACAGGTGATCAGCCCCAGCATTTT.

The V call is TRBV7-3, the J call TRBJ2-3; 12 bases align to TRBD2. The CDR3 sequence is 16 residues long. V was clipped by 4 bases and J by 0 bases; unmatched bases: 2. The germline V gene encodes CDR1 SGHTA and CDR2 FQGTGA. The CDR3 sequence: CASSSGLAGSTDTQYF. The CDR3 DNA reads TGTGCCAGCAGCTCGGGACTAGCGGGTAGCACAGATACGCAGTATTTT.

The chain carries TRBV18 and TRBJ2-1, with 8 bases that match TRBD1. Germline values: CDR1 KGHSH, CDR2 LQKENI. The CDR3 spans 19 residues. V shed 1 base and J 0 bases; nucleotides not matched to a gene: 11. The CDR3 DNA is TGTGCCAGCTCACCACGGGCAGGGGGCCTCCTCAGCTCCTACAATGAGCAGTTCTTC. This codes for CASSPRAGGLLSSYNEQFF.

The chain is built from TRBV5-1 and TRBJ1-4, with 10 positions matching TRBD1. The CDR3 spans 18 residues. Unmatched junction bases numbered 13, after V lost 2 bases and J lost 6 bases. Looked up from germline, CDR1 is SGHRS and CDR2 is YFSETQ. CDR3 in DNA: TGCGCCAGCAGCTTCAAATCTACCGGGACAGGGGTGTATGAAAAACTGTTTTTT. Translation gives CASSFKSTGTGVYEKLFF.

This clone was counted a single time. The V call is TRBV5-8, the J call TRBJ2-1; 8 bases fit TRBD2. This CDR3 contains 18 residues. Unmatched junction bases numbered 19, after V lost 6 bases and J lost 5 bases. Germline values: CDR1 SGHTS, CDR2 YDEGEE. The CDR3 sequence is CASTSLTRSGRGDNEQFF. CDR3 sequence (DNA): TGTGCCAGCACCTCCCTAACCCGAAGCGGGAGAGGCGACAATGAGCAGTTCTTC.

The chain is built from TRBV5-1 and TRBJ2-7, with a tentative D call TRBD1 (6 bases). CDR1 and CDR2 (germline): SGHRS, YFSETQ. The CDR3 is made up of 16 amino acids. Trimming stripped 0 bases from V and 1 base from J, with 14 bases between. The CDR3 reads CASSLAGAQGSYEQYF. The CDR3 nucleotides read TGCGCCAGCAGCTTGGCCGGGGCCCAGGGGTCCTACGAGCAGTACTTC.

This clone showed up just a few times. The rearrangement links TRBV6-5 to TRBJ1-2, with TRBD1 matching 9 bases. The germline CDR1 and CDR2 sequences are MNHEY and SVGAGI. V lost 4 bases, J lost 4 bases, and 4 bases stayed unmatched. The CDR3 is made up of 14 amino acids. The CDR3 loop is CASSSQTGGYGYTF. The DNA for the CDR3 is TGTGCCAGCAGTTCGCAGACAGGGGGCTATGGCTACACCTTC.

This chain connects TRBV6-1 to TRBJ2-1; 14 bases are shared with TRBD2. The germline gives CDR1 MNHNS, CDR2 SASEGT. Germline trimming cut 3 bases from V and 1 base from J; bases unmatched to any gene: 5. The CDR3 totals 18 residues. The CDR3 sequence is CASSESRLAGGSYNEQFF. The CDR3 nucleotides read TGTGCCAGCAGTGAGAGTCGACTAGCGGGAGGGTCCTACAATGAGCAGTTCTTC.